What follows is one T cell receptor beta chain and its context. The sample belongs to a study of blood T cell repertoires in COVID-19. The wider study: The origin of the acute and convalescent COVID-19 samples was the United States, Italy and Spain.

The repertoire was sequenced with immunoSEQ multiplex PCR; TCRdb's copy has only in-frame clones and lacks some. The data show about 100,000 clones, 85% to 90% seen once. V was pared by 0 bases and J by 5 bases, with 8 bases between. CDR1 and CDR2 from the germline V gene are SGHRS and YFSETQ. This CDR3 is 14 amino acids long. This sequence was found in a human donor in a cohort sampled during active COVID-19. The chain is built from TRBV5-1 and TRBJ1-4; D is unresolved. The specimen was peripheral blood. This CDR3 reads CASSLEGGNEKLFF. CDR3 sequence (DNA): TGCGCCAGCAGCTTGGAGGGAGGCAATGAAAAACTGTTTTTT.